This TCR beta chain was sequenced for a study of cytomegalovirus exposure and HLA in healthy donors. Method: immunoSEQ multiplex PCR; TCRdb's copy keeps in-frame clones and lacks some. The sample consists of 150,000 to 200,000 clones, 86% of them appearing once. Material for sequencing was PBMCs. This receptor was obtained from a woman in her twenties or thirties in good health and CMV-seronegative.

CDR3 residues: CSVQGAGNTIYF. CDR3 DNA: TGCAGCGTTCAGGGGGCCGGAAACACCATATATTTT. J is TRBJ1-3 and V is TRBV29-1; 8 bases fit TRBD1. In germline, CDR1 is SQVTM, CDR2 ANQGSEA. With V trimmed by 5 bases and J by 4 bases, 1 base remained unmatched. The CDR3 has 12 residues.